These 27 T cell receptor beta chains came from one sample sequenced in a study of OX40 agonist ivuxolimab in advanced cancers. The method was immunoSEQ multiplex PCR; TCRdb's version includes in-frame clones alone and lacks a portion of them. The sample contains around 72,000 clones, roughly 89% of which appear only once. This specimen was CD4+ or CD8+ T cells sorted from blood, taken in a trial of the OX40 agonist ivuxolimab. These receptors were taken from an adult with an advanced solid tumor such as melanoma, head and neck, liver or kidney cancer.

This clone showed up just once. V is TRBV19 and J is TRBJ2-7; D uncertain. The CDR3 consists of 13 residues. Between the trimmed V and J ends, which lost 2 bases and 0 bases, there was a span of 5 bases. Germline assignment: CDR1 LNHDA and CDR2 SQIVND (reference sequence). The chain's CDR3 is CASSIQASYEQYF. The CDR3 nucleotides are TGTGCCAGTAGTATACAGGCCTCCTACGAGCAGTACTTC.

This clone has only a few counts. The chain carries TRBV6-5 and TRBJ2-7; 11 bases map to TRBD2. Germline values: CDR1 MNHEY, CDR2 SVGAGI. V shed 2 bases and J 5 bases; nucleotides not matched to a gene: 5. The CDR3 sequence is 15 residues long. CDR3 in DNA: TGTGCCAGCAGTTACAGACTAGCGGGATACGACGAGCAGTACTTC. Translating gives CASSYRLAGYDEQYF.

The chain uses TRBV19 and TRBJ2-4; 7 bases map to TRBD2. This CDR3 spans 15 amino acids. CDR1 and CDR2 (germline): LNHDA, SQIVND (reference sequence). Trimming at V came to 5 bases and at J to 0 bases, leaving 4 bases not matched to a gene. DNA of the CDR3: TGTGCCAGTAGTGAGCGGGACGTAGCCAAAAACATTCAGTACTTC. It codes for CASSERDVAKNIQYF.

The chain links TRBV2 to TRBJ2-1; the D is unclear. V was clipped by 3 bases and J by 6 bases, with 12 bases between them. Germline lookup yields CDR1 SNHLY and CDR2 FYNNEI. The CDR3 covers 14 residues. The CDR3 loop reads CASSEGNFANEQFF. CDR3 in DNA: TGTGCCAGCAGTGAGGGGAACTTCGCCAATGAGCAGTTCTTC.

The chain is built from TRBV6-1 and TRBJ2-2; D is tentatively TRBD1 or TRBD2 (5 bases each). The ends were cut back, 3 bases at V and 4 bases at J, with 12 bases in the middle. CDR1 and CDR2 (germline): MNHNS, SASEGT. The CDR3 contains 15 residues. For the CDR3, the DNA is TGTGCCAGCAGTGATTGGGGGTGGGTCACCGGGGAGCTGTTTTTT. It specifies CASSDWGWVTGELFF.

J is TRBJ2-5 and V is TRBV4-1, with a tentative D call TRBD1 (6 bases). This CDR3 is built from 15 residues. CDR1 and CDR2 from the germline V gene are MGHRA and YSYEKL. Trimming took off 2 bases at V and 4 bases at J, with 14 bases between the two ends. The CDR3 sequence is CASSQTRGLGETQYF. CDR3 nucleotide sequence: TGCGCCAGCAGCCAAACCAGGGGCTTGGGAGAGACCCAGTACTTC.

This rearrangement joins TRBV6-1 to TRBJ2-7, with 7 positions matching TRBD1. V was pared by 7 bases and J by 6 bases, with 6 bases of the junction left unmatched. Per the germline V gene, CDR1 is MNHNS and CDR2 is SASEGT. The CDR3 runs to 12 residues. CDR3 residues: CASTQGGREQYF. The CDR3 bases are TGTGCCAGCACGCAAGGGGGCCGCGAGCAGTACTTC.

The V and J genes are TRBV5-5 and TRBJ2-1; 11 bases are shared with TRBD2. V lost 4 bases, J lost 1 base, and 4 bases stayed unmatched. From germline, CDR1 is SGHKS and CDR2 YYEKEE (reference sequence). The CDR3 sequence is 16 residues long. This CDR3 reads CASSPLAGGSYNEQFF. The CDR3 bases are TGTGCCAGCAGCCCTCTAGCGGGGGGATCCTACAATGAGCAGTTCTTC.

V gene TRBV6-6 combines with J gene TRBJ2-1, with 14 nucleotides matching TRBD2. The CDR3 covers 16 residues. V shed 0 bases and J 7 bases; nucleotides not matched to a gene: 2. The germline gives CDR1 MNHNY, CDR2 SVGAGI (reference sequence). This CDR3 reads CASSYSGLAGGNEQFF. The CDR3 nucleotides read TGTGCCAGCAGTTACTCCGGACTAGCGGGAGGAAATGAGCAGTTCTTC.

This sequence joins TRBV7-9 and TRBJ2-7, with 8 nucleotides matching TRBD1. This CDR3 contains 14 residues. The germline V gene has CDR1 SEHNR and CDR2 FQNEAQ (reference sequence). The junction had 4 bases not matched to a gene; V was cut back by 3 bases and J by 3 bases. CDR3 bases: TGTGCCAGCAGCTTGCAGGGGGCCTACTACGAGCAGTACTTC. This gives the protein CASSLQGAYYEQYF. Based on the CDR3 plus reference TRBV7-9 and TRBJ2-7, the full variable domain is DTGVSQNPRHKITKRGQNVTFRCDPISEHNRLYWYRQTLGQGPEFLTYFQNEAQLEKSRLLSDRFSAERPKGSFSTLEIQRTEQGDSAMYLCASSLQGAYYEQYFGPGTRLTVT.

The chain has TRBV2 and TRBJ1-5; tentative D call: TRBD1 (6 bases). The CDR3 loop spans 15 amino acids. V was clipped by 5 bases and J by 4 bases, with 15 bases between them. The V gene's germline CDR1 is SNHLY and CDR2 FYNNEI. The CDR3 DNA follows: TGTGCCAGCAGTTCGCTGGGGGGCGGTAATCAGCCCCAGCATTTT. As protein: CASSSLGGGNQPQHF.

J is TRBJ1-1 and V is TRBV7-9; D is uncertain. Between the trimmed V and J ends, which lost 2 bases and 3 bases, there was a span of 7 bases. The CDR3 covers 13 residues. Germline V CDR1 and CDR2: SEHNR, FQNEAQ (reference sequence). CDR3 sequence: CASSLNRDTEAFF. The DNA for the CDR3 is TGTGCCAGCAGCTTAAACCGGGACACTGAAGCTTTCTTT.

The V and J genes are TRBV7-2 and TRBJ2-3, with D perhaps matching TRBD2 (6 bases). The V end was cut by 6 bases, the J end by 5 bases, with 21 bases between. This CDR3 is built from 16 residues. The germline CDR1 and CDR2 sequences are SGHTA and FQGNSA. The CDR3 is CASSLAGGTQGDTQYF. The CDR3 coding sequence is TGTGCCAGCAGTTTGGCCGGGGGTACACAAGGAGATACGCAGTATTTT.

This clone was seen a single time. V is TRBV9 and J is TRBJ2-1; the D gene is possibly TRBD1 (5 bases). Germline CDR1 and CDR2: SGDLS and YYNGEE. The CDR3 length is 16 residues. V lost 4 bases, J lost 3 bases, and 17 bases lay in between. The chain's CDR3 is CASSPEGHSFYNEQFF. DNA for the CDR3: TGTGCCAGCAGCCCCGAAGGACACTCATTCTACAATGAGCAGTTCTTC.

The chain links TRBV6-5 to TRBJ1-1; 10 nucleotides match TRBD1. The junction had 14 bases not matched to a gene; V was cut back by 8 bases and J by 8 bases. CDR3 length equals 15 residues. Germline loops: CDR1 MNHEY, CDR2 SVGAGI. In DNA, the CDR3 is TGTGCCAGCTCCCGGGGGGACAGGGGCCGTGGGGAAGCTTTCTTT. This gives the protein CASSRGDRGRGEAFF.

The chain carries TRBV11-3 and TRBJ2-3; a weak D match, TRBD1 (6 bases). V was clipped by 5 bases and J by 3 bases, with 12 bases between them. Germline-derived CDR1 and CDR2 are SGHNT and YENEEA. This CDR3 comprises 14 residues. This CDR3 is CASSRRGDTDTQYF. The CDR3 bases are TGTGCCAGCAGCCGCAGGGGTGATACAGATACGCAGTATTTT.

V usage is TRBV20-1 and J usage is TRBJ2-3; D is uncertain. Trimming cost V 6 bases and J 4 bases, with 8 bases left between them. This CDR3 comprises 11 residues. In germline, CDR1 is DFQATT, CDR2 SNEGSKA (reference sequence). The CDR3 DNA is TGCAGTGCAAGTTCCCCAGATACGCAGTATTTT. Amino acids: CSASSPDTQYF.

CDR3 sequence (DNA): TGCGCCAGCAGCTTGGCTGGGACAGGGGATTCACCCCTCCACTTT. Protein product: CASSLAGTGDSPLHF. The chain links TRBV5-1 to TRBJ1-6; TRBD1 matches 10 bases. Germline assignment: CDR1 SGHRS and CDR2 YFSETQ. The CDR3 is 15 residues long. After removal of 0 bases from V and 8 bases from J, the junction contained 2 bases not matched to a gene.

This sequence joins TRBV5-1 and TRBJ1-1; 9 nucleotides agree with TRBD1. In germline, CDR1 is SGHRS, CDR2 YFSETQ. The CDR3 runs to 14 residues. The junction had 2 bases not matched to a gene; V was cut back by 4 bases and J by 1 base. CDR3 DNA: TGCGCCAGCAGCATGGACAGGGGGAACACTGAAGCTTTCTTT. Translating gives CASSMDRGNTEAFF.

Here the CDR3 reads CASSSRTGAYEQYF. In DNA, the CDR3 is TGCGCCAGCAGCTCGAGGACAGGGGCCTACGAGCAGTACTTC. This chain connects TRBV5-1 to TRBJ2-7, with TRBD1 matching 9 bases. The germline gives CDR1 SGHRS, CDR2 YFSETQ. The trim removed 3 bases at V and 2 bases at J, leaving 3 bases unmatched. This CDR3 spans 14 amino acids.

This clone occurred a few times. The chain couples TRBV21-1 to TRBJ2-7; no DNA check was done on the table's D call, TRBD1. TRBV21-1 is tagged as a pseudogene. The CDR3 is made up of 15 amino acids. CDR3 sequence (DNA): TGTGCCAGCAGCAAAGGAGGACAGGGGGCAGGCGAGCAGTACTTC. It yields the protein CASSKGGQGAGEQYF.

V and J are TRBV10-3 and TRBJ2-7; no reliable D call. V lost 0 bases and J 5 bases, leaving 8 bases between the germline ends. The length of the CDR3 is 13 residues. Germline V gene lookup returns CDR1 ENHRY and CDR2 SYGVKD. DNA of the CDR3: TGTGCCATCAGTGAGTCGTCCAAGGACGAGCAGTACTTC. This codes for CAISESSKDEQYF.

The chain uses TRBV28 and TRBJ2-2, with TRBD2 matching 10 bases. The V and J ends lost 0 bases and 4 bases, in that order; junction bases with no gene match: 5. Germline V gene lookup returns CDR1 MDHEN and CDR2 SYDVKM. There are 17 residues in the CDR3. CDR3 protein: CASSLWSLAGGTGELFF. Here the CDR3 DNA reads TGTGCCAGCAGTTTATGGTCATTAGCGGGGGGCACCGGGGAGCTGTTTTTT.

V gene TRBV6-5 combines with J gene TRBJ1-1; no definite D call. Deletions cut 5 bases from V and 4 bases from J, with 14 bases between. CDR1 and CDR2 (germline): MNHEY, SVGAGI. The CDR3 has 14 amino acids. For the CDR3, the DNA is TGTGCCAGCAGTGGCTGGCAGGTGGGCACTGAAGCTTTCTTT. It translates to CASSGWQVGTEAFF.

CDR3 loop: CASSRGTGGLPQYF. The CDR3 nucleotides read TGTGCCAGCAGCCGCGGGACAGGGGGCCTCCCGCAGTACTTC. This chain links TRBV28 with TRBJ2-7; 12 nucleotides align to TRBD1. The CDR3 consists of 14 residues. The junction had 9 bases not matched to a gene; V was cut back by 6 bases and J by 9 bases. CDR1 MDHEN and CDR2 SYDVKM come from the germline V gene.

V is TRBV20-1 and J is TRBJ1-3; D gene unclear. Trimming removed 6 bases at V and 14 bases at J, with 17 bases between. Germline-derived CDR1 and CDR2 are DFQATT and SNEGSKA (reference sequence). The CDR3 runs to 11 residues. CDR3 nucleotide sequence: TGCAGTGCCCCGTTGAAAGGCCCACTATATTTT. This gives the protein CSAPLKGPLYF.

V and J are TRBV11-3 and TRBJ2-7; perhaps TRBD2 as D (6 bases). This CDR3 is 14 amino acids long. From germline, CDR1 is SGHNT and CDR2 YENEEA. Deletions cut 5 bases from V and 1 base from J, with 12 bases between. The CDR3: CASSAGLSSYEQYF. CDR3 sequence (DNA): TGTGCCAGCAGCGCCGGACTATCTTCCTACGAGCAGTACTTC.